One sample yielded the 14 T cell receptor beta chains listed below, sequenced in a study of vaccination effects on CD4 cells after COVID-19. Antigen-specific CD4+ T cells were first expanded with viral peptide pools by the ViraFEST assay and only then sequenced. CD4+ T cell isolation took place after approximately 11 days of culture. The participants, recipients of two vaccine doses, got either BNT162b2 or mRNA-1273. No antigen is known for these receptors. TCRdb's table, derived via immunoSEQ multiplex PCR, lists solely in-frame clones and lacks some. Of 20,000 to 30,000 clones in the sample, roughly three quarters are singletons; the top ten hold 8.2%. Sequenced material: CD4+ T cells from PBMCs cultured with SARS-CoV-2 spike peptides, taken after COVID-19 vaccination. The origin of the receptors is a human donor who received a COVID-19 vaccine.

The genes are TRBV3-1 (or the pseudogene TRBV3-2) and TRBJ2-5; D not resolved. The CDR3 is made up of 14 amino acids. Deletions cut 5 bases from V and 5 bases from J, with 15 bases between. Per the germline V gene, CDR1 is LGHDT and CDR2 is YNNKEL (reference sequence). The CDR3 bases are TGTGCCAGCAGCGACAACAGTCTCTCTGAGACCCAGTACTTC. As protein: CASSDNSLSETQYF.

The rearrangement joins TRBV12-3 or TRBV12-4 to TRBJ1-2; D is unresolved. CDR3 length: 13 residues. The V end lost 5 bases, the J end lost 6 bases, and 13 bases lay between the germline ends. CDR3 loop: CASSLRPGDGYTF. CDR3 bases: TGTGCCAGCAGTCTAAGACCCGGGGATGGCTACACCTTC.

The gene calls are TRBV5-4 and TRBJ2-7; TRBD1 matches at 9 bases. The CDR3 contains 12 residues. With V trimmed by 4 bases and J by 9 bases, 5 bases remained unmatched. Per the germline V gene, CDR1 is SGHNT and CDR2 is YYREEE (reference sequence). CDR3 bases: TGTGCCAGCAGCCAACGACAGGGGGGGCAGTACTTC. Translation gives CASSQRQGGQYF.

The chain employs TRBV29-1 and TRBJ2-7; D may be TRBD1 (5 bases). V was clipped by 4 bases and J by 6 bases, with 16 bases between them. CDR3 length: 13 amino acids. The V gene's germline CDR1 is SQVTM and CDR2 ANQGSEA. The CDR3 spells CSVGGRVGREQYF. CDR3 DNA: TGCAGCGTTGGTGGCAGGGTAGGTCGCGAGCAGTACTTC.

The J gene is TRBJ2-1, the V gene TRBV14; the match to TRBD2 covers 9 bases. V lost 0 bases and J lost 0; bases outside the gene matches: 6. The CDR3 is 18 amino acids. The germline V gene encodes CDR1 SGHDN and CDR2 FVKESK. The CDR3 DNA reads as TGTGCCAGCAGCCAAGAAGTAACTAGCGGGCGCTCCTACAATGAGCAGTTCTTC. Amino acid sequence: CASSQEVTSGRSYNEQFF.

This chain connects TRBV7-8 to TRBJ1-6; D is undetermined. With 2 bases removed from V and 7 bases from J, the gap between germline ends came to 18 bases. CDR3 length: 17 amino acids. Germline CDR1 SGHVS, CDR2 FQNEAQ. CDR3 region: CASSLFTRSGRNSPLHF. The CDR3 region has the DNA TGTGCCAGCAGCTTATTTACTAGGTCGGGGAGGAATTCACCCCTCCACTTT.

About this clone: The same CDR3 can be traced to other DNA sequences in this sample. The chain combines TRBV9 with TRBJ1-3; TRBD1 is a possible D gene (5 bases). Trimming removed 2 bases from V and 4 bases from J, with 13 bases in between. CDR1 and CDR2 from the germline V gene are SGDLS and YYNGEE. The CDR3 spans 15 residues. The CDR3 reads CASSVGTISGNTIYF. The CDR3 nucleotides read TGTGCCAGCAGCGTCGGGACGATATCCGGAAACACCATATATTTT.

The rearrangement joins TRBV25-1 to TRBJ2-1; D perhaps matches TRBD1 (6 bases). Trimming took off 5 bases at V and 8 bases at J, with 22 bases between the two ends. Germline CDR1 and CDR2: MGHDK and SYGVNS. The CDR3 is made up of 16 amino acids. CDR3 bases: TGTGCCAGCAGTTCCCGACAGGCGTTAACGAACGATGAGCAGTTCTTC. This encodes CASSSRQALTNDEQFF.

The chain recombines TRBV6-5 with TRBJ2-1, with 14 bases lining up with TRBD2. The J segment lost 8 bases and the V segment lost 6 bases, leaving 6 bases of the junction unmatched. Per germline, CDR1 MNHEY and CDR2 SVGAGI. CDR3 length: 15 amino acids. The CDR3, as DNA: TGTGCCAGCAGCGGGACTAGCGGGGGTTTATATGAGCAGTTCTTC. This sequence encodes CASSGTSGGLYEQFF.

The V gene is TRBV18, the J gene TRBJ1-2, with TRBD1 as a possible D gene (5 bases). The CDR3 totals 13 residues. Germline CDR1 KGHSH, CDR2 LQKENI. Trimming removed 5 bases at V and 12 bases at J, with 19 bases between. CDR3 residues: CASSTSGTEVDTF. In nucleotides, the CDR3 is TGTGCCAGCTCAACCTCCGGGACCGAGGTAGACACCTTC.

The DNA for the CDR3 is TGTGCCAGCAAAGGGACAGGGGGAGCTGAAGCTTTCTTT. Its translation is CASKGTGGAEAFF. V gene TRBV12-3 or TRBV12-4 combines with J gene TRBJ1-1, with 11 bases that match TRBD1. V shed 7 bases, J shed 6 bases, and the junction held 4 bases outside the gene matches. The CDR3 totals 13 residues.

The V gene is TRBV11-2, the J gene TRBJ2-7; perhaps D is TRBD1 or TRBD2 (5 bases each). With 7 bases removed from V and 4 bases from J, the gap between germline ends came to 20 bases. The CDR3 has 15 amino acids. The germline gives CDR1 SGHAT, CDR2 FQNNGV. CDR3 residues: CASTRTVGERYEQYF. The CDR3 coding sequence is TGTGCCAGCACACGGACGGTGGGGGAGCGGTACGAGCAGTACTTC.

J is TRBJ1-1 and V is TRBV12-3 or TRBV12-4, with D maybe TRBD1 (5 bases). V lost 2 bases and J lost 11, with 15 bases in between. CDR3 size: 13 residues. Here the CDR3 reads CASSLWDPPVAFF. As DNA, the CDR3 is TGTGCCAGCAGTTTATGGGACCCCCCCGTCGCTTTCTTT.

This chain links TRBV20-1 with TRBJ1-1; a weak D match, TRBD1 (5 bases). CDR3 length: 12 residues. Trimming took off 3 bases at V and 3 bases at J, with 8 bases between the two ends. Germline-derived CDR1 and CDR2 are DFQATT and SNEGSKA (reference sequence). The CDR3 loop is CSASRRDTEAFF. Here the CDR3 DNA reads TGCAGTGCTAGTCGCAGGGACACTGAAGCTTTCTTT.